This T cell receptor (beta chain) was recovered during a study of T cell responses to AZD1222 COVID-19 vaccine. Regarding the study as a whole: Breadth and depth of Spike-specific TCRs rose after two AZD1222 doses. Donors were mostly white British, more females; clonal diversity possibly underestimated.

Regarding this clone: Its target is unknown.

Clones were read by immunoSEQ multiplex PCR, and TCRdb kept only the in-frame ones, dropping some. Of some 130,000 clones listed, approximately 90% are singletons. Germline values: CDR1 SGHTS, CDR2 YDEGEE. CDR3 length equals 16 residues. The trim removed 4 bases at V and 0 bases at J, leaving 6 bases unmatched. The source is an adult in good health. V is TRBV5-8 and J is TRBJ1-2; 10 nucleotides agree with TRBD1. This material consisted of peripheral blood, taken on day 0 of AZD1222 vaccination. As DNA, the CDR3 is TGTGCCAGCAGCGCCCGGACAGGGGGAGCTAACTATGGCTACACCTTC. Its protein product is CASSARTGGANYGYTF.